This TCR beta chain was found in a study of cytomegalovirus exposure and HLA in healthy donors. Sequencing was performed with immunoSEQ multiplex PCR; in TCRdb, only in-frame clones are kept and a portion is missing. The data hold 150,000 to 200,000 clones, with just under 85% observed a single time. CDR1 and CDR2 from the germline V gene are SGHNT and YYREEE (reference sequence). The CDR3 covers 16 residues. The V end was cut by 0 bases, the J end by 4 bases, with 16 bases between. The J gene is TRBJ1-1, the V gene TRBV5-4; tentative D call: TRBD1 (6 bases). The clonotype originates from a man aged 25 to 40 in good health and CMV-seropositive. Specimen: PBMCs. The CDR3: CASSLGATGRGTEAFF. CDR3 bases: TGTGCCAGCAGCTTGGGGGCGACAGGAAGAGGCACTGAAGCTTTCTTT.